This entry lists 24 T cell receptor beta chains sequenced from one sample in a study of T cells in Graves' hyperthyroidism and ophthalmopathy. Researchers amplified the TCR beta CDR3 regions from RNA transcripts. The study used the HTBI primer set for a first-round RT-PCR of the TCR CDR3. MiXCR, applied by TCRdb to the multiplex PCR reads, yields one record per CDR3 protein. The sample consists of 300,000 or so distinct CDR3 sequences, 15% to 20% of them appearing once. The specimen sequenced was blood. The source of these receptors is a man in his thirties or forties with Graves' hyperthyroidism.

This clonotype was seen repeatedly, ten times or more. The chain combines TRBV5-5 with TRBJ2-3; TRBD2 is a possible D gene (5 bases). The CDR3 sequence is 13 residues long. V shed 0 bases and J shed 7 bases, with 9 bases lying between them. Germline values: CDR1 SGHKS, CDR2 YYEKEE (reference sequence). The CDR3 here is CASSLETMNTQYF. For the CDR3, the DNA is TGTGCCAGCAGCTTGGAGACTATGAATACGCAGTATTTT. The entire variable domain, with the rest obtained from reference TRBV5-5 and TRBJ2-3, is as follows: DAGVTQSPTHLIKTRGQQVTLRCSPISGHKSVSWYQQVLGQGPQFIFQYYEKEERGRGNFPDRFSARQFPNYSSELNVNALLLGDSALYLCASSLETMNTQYFGPGTRLTVL.

At least ten counts were recorded for this clonotype. The V gene is TRBV28, the J gene TRBJ2-5; the D is unclear. Trimming left V 9 bases short and J 5 bases short, with 19 bases between. Germline V CDR1 and CDR2: MDHEN, SYDVKM. The CDR3 consists of 14 residues. CDR3 loop: CASHGSRARETQYF. CDR3 sequence (DNA): TGTGCCAGTCATGGGTCACGGGCGAGGGAGACCCAGTACTTC.

The rearrangement uses TRBV4-2 and TRBJ2-3, with 12 bases that match TRBD2. Germline values: CDR1 LGHNA, CDR2 YNFKEQ. This CDR3 is 15 amino acids long. V shed 3 bases and J 3 bases; nucleotides not matched to a gene: 1. This chain's CDR3 is CASSQTSGRTDTQYF. The CDR3 DNA reads TGTGCCAGCAGCCAGACTAGCGGGAGAACAGATACGCAGTATTTT.

The chain recombines TRBV25-1 with TRBJ2-3, with 7 positions matching TRBD1. This CDR3 is built from 13 residues. The germline gives CDR1 MGHDK, CDR2 SYGVNS. Unmatched junction bases numbered 1, after V lost 2 bases and J lost 5 bases. The CDR3 region is CASSEQGEDTQYF. CDR3 nucleotide sequence: TGTGCCAGCAGTGAACAGGGGGAAGATACGCAGTATTTT.

Many counts were recorded for this clonotype. The chain combines TRBV12-3 or TRBV12-4 with TRBJ2-1, with 11 nucleotides matching TRBD2. V gave up 6 bases and J gave up 8 bases; unmatched junction bases: 9. This CDR3 has 15 residues. This chain's CDR3 is CASRDTSGSGYEQFF. The CDR3 region has the DNA TGTGCCAGCAGGGATACTAGCGGGAGTGGGTATGAGCAGTTCTTC.

At least ten counts were recorded for this clonotype. The gene calls are TRBV20-1 and TRBJ2-1, with 11 bases matching TRBD2. The CDR3 consists of 14 residues. Germline CDR1 DFQATT, CDR2 SNEGSKA (reference sequence). V shed 6 bases, J shed 6 bases, and the junction held 7 bases outside the gene matches. CDR3 sequence: CSAYTTSGSNEQFF. Here the CDR3 DNA reads TGCAGTGCCTACACAACTAGCGGGAGCAATGAGCAGTTCTTC.

This rearrangement joins TRBV12-3 or TRBV12-4 to TRBJ2-2, with 16 positions matching TRBD2. The CDR3 sequence is 21 residues long. Trimming took 8 bases from V and 3 from J; bases not matched to a gene: 18. CDR3 nucleotide sequence: TGTGCCAGCTTCACCCTAGGGGGACTAGCGGGAGGGTCCGGGGACACCGGGGAGCTGTTTTTT. Residues: CASFTLGGLAGGSGDTGELFF.

This clonotype showed up just a few times. V gene TRBV5-1 combines with J gene TRBJ2-1; TRBD2 aligns across 10 bases. Trimming removed 1 base from V and 7 bases from J; junction bases left unmatched: 5. The CDR3 covers 15 residues. Germline V gene data show CDR1 as SGHRS and CDR2 as YFSETQ. CDR3 sequence reads: CASSLSSGSINEQFF. CDR3 DNA sequence: TGCGCCAGCAGCTTGTCTAGCGGGAGTATTAATGAGCAGTTCTTC.

This clonotype came up a few times. This sequence joins TRBV20-1 and TRBJ2-1; TRBD2 aligns across 13 bases. V shed 0 bases and J 7 bases; nucleotides not matched to a gene: 6. The CDR3 runs to 16 residues. Germline lookup yields CDR1 DFQATT and CDR2 SNEGSKA (reference sequence). CDR3 sequence: CSAREATGLAGNEQFF. The DNA of the CDR3 is TGCAGTGCTAGAGAAGCAACGGGACTAGCGGGAAATGAGCAGTTCTTC.

The table lists this clonotype with a few counts. The J gene is TRBJ2-5, the V gene TRBV5-1; 11 positions agree with TRBD2. CDR1 and CDR2 (germline): SGHRS, YFSETQ. CDR3 size: 19 residues. V was pared by 4 bases and J by 2 bases, with 16 bases of the junction left unmatched. CDR3 protein: CASSKYGTSGSVLQETQYF. In DNA form, the CDR3 reads TGCGCCAGCAGCAAATATGGCACTAGCGGGAGTGTCCTACAAGAGACCCAGTACTTC. Based on the CDR3 plus reference TRBV5-1 and TRBJ2-5, the full variable domain is KAGVTQTPRYLIKTRGQQVTLSCSPISGHRSVSWYQQTPGQGLQFLFEYFSETQRNKGNFPGRFSGRQFSNSRSEMNVSTLELGDSALYLCASSKYGTSGSVLQETQYFGPGTRLLVL.

The V call is TRBV12-3 or TRBV12-4, the J call TRBJ1-1, with D possibly matching TRBD1 (5 bases). V was cut by 5 bases and J by 3 bases, with 13 bases left in between. This CDR3 has 14 amino acids. The chain's CDR3 is CASSLIGGDTEAFF. As DNA, the CDR3 is TGTGCCAGCAGTCTAATCGGGGGGGACACTGAAGCTTTCTTT.

This clonotype showed up just a few times. The chain uses TRBV7-2 and TRBJ2-3; TRBD2 matches at 8 bases. The CDR3 has 14 residues. The V gene's germline CDR1 is SGHTA and CDR2 FQGNSA. Germline trimming cut 8 bases from V and 5 bases from J; bases unmatched to any gene: 9. In DNA form, the CDR3 reads TGTGCCAGCCGGAGCGGGAGAGGTGGAGATACGCAGTATTTT. Protein: CASRSGRGGDTQYF.

The sample holds many counts of this clonotype. This chain uses TRBV5-1 with TRBJ2-1, with 12 positions matching TRBD2. The CDR3 sequence is 15 residues long. CDR1 and CDR2 from the germline V gene are SGHRS and YFSETQ. V shed 4 bases, J shed 10 bases, and the junction held 9 bases outside the gene matches. CDR3: CASSLAGGPHWEQFF. The CDR3 DNA reads TGCGCCAGCAGCCTAGCGGGAGGGCCCCACTGGGAGCAGTTCTTC.

This clonotype occurred many times. The chain couples TRBV20-1 to TRBJ2-3; D ambiguous. The length of the CDR3 is 15 residues. Germline-derived CDR1 and CDR2 are DFQATT and SNEGSKA (reference sequence). Trimming pared 3 bases from V and 1 base from J, leaving 14 bases between. CDR3 sequence: CSASSSEDGTDTQYF. The CDR3 nucleotides read TGCAGTGCTAGCTCATCCGAGGATGGCACAGATACGCAGTATTTT.

The chain uses TRBV4-1 and TRBJ2-7, with 8 nucleotides matching TRBD1. This CDR3 has 16 amino acids. With V trimmed by 5 bases and J by 2 bases, 11 bases remained unmatched. Looked up from germline, CDR1 is MGHRA and CDR2 is YSYEKL. CDR3 DNA sequence: TGCGCCAGCAGCGAGCTCATGGGACAGGAGACCTACGAGCAGTACTTC. It specifies CASSELMGQETYEQYF.

The chain is built from TRBV28 and TRBJ1-2; 7 nucleotides line up with TRBD1. Germline CDR1 reads MDHEN; CDR2 reads SYDVKM. V shed 5 bases, J shed 7 bases, and the junction held 7 bases outside the gene matches. This CDR3 contains 13 residues. CDR3 coding DNA: TGTGCCAGCAGTCGGGACAGAAGGGTTGGCTACACCTTC. Its translation is CASSRDRRVGYTF.

The V and J genes are TRBV6-2 or TRBV6-3 and TRBJ2-1; weak D call: TRBD2 (6 bases). The CDR3 spans 12 residues. Germline-derived CDR1 and CDR2 are MNHEY and SVGEGT. The CDR3 DNA is TGTGCGACGGCGGAGGGGTACAATGAGCAGTTCTTC. It yields the protein CATAEGYNEQFF.

The chain is built from TRBV7-8 and TRBJ2-7, with 9 bases fitting TRBD1. The trim removed 3 bases at V and 1 base at J, leaving 7 bases unmatched. The CDR3 has 16 amino acids. Germline V gene lookup returns CDR1 SGHVS and CDR2 FQNEAQ. The CDR3 sequence: CASSLRTGVTSYEQYF. The CDR3 nucleotides are TGTGCCAGCAGCTTGAGGACAGGGGTAACTTCCTACGAGCAGTACTTC.

This clonotype was counted a few times. The chain employs TRBV5-8 and TRBJ2-4; D tentatively reads TRBD1 or TRBD2 (5 bases each). Germline CDR1 and CDR2: SGHTS and YDEGEE. V shed 3 bases and J shed 8 bases, with 18 bases lying between them. This CDR3 has 15 amino acids. The DNA for the CDR3 is TGTGCCAGCAGCTCCGGGACCCCGCCAATGGACATTCAGTACTTC. It is translated as CASSSGTPPMDIQYF.

This clonotype was seen at least ten times. The J gene is TRBJ2-3, the V gene TRBV5-1; TRBD2 is a possible D gene (5 bases). The V gene lost 4 bases and the J gene lost 5 bases, with 20 bases spanning the gap. CDR1 SGHRS and CDR2 YFSETQ come from the germline V gene. This CDR3 is 16 amino acids long. The CDR3: CASSTGVLIGIDTQYF. CDR3 in DNA: TGCGCCAGCAGCACCGGGGTGTTGATAGGGATAGATACGCAGTATTTT. The full variable domain, in which reference TRBV5-1 and TRBJ2-3 provide the parts outside the CDR3, is KAGVTQTPRYLIKTRGQQVTLSCSPISGHRSVSWYQQTPGQGLQFLFEYFSETQRNKGNFPGRFSGRQFSNSRSEMNVSTLELGDSALYLCASSTGVLIGIDTQYFGPGTRLTVL.

In regard to this clonotype: Being one base from a much bigger clone, this may be a read error. In nucleotides, the CDR3 is TGTGCCAGCTCACAGACCGGGGGTGAGCAGTCCTTC. It yields the protein CASSQTGGEQSF. V gene TRBV18 combines with J gene TRBJ2-1, with TRBD2 as a possible D gene (6 bases). Germline loops: CDR1 KGHSH, CDR2 LQKENI. The CDR3 consists of 12 residues.

This clonotype was observed at least ten times. The chain's CDR3 is CASSDEFVGEQYF. For the CDR3, the DNA is TGTGCCAGCAGCGACGAATTCGTGGGCGAGCAGTACTTC. This rearrangement joins TRBV3-1 to TRBJ2-7; D gene unclear. V was pared by 5 bases and J by 6 bases, with 14 bases between. The CDR3 extends over 13 amino acids. Germline CDR1 and CDR2: LGHDT and YNNKEL (reference sequence).

In this sample, this clonotype turned up many times. The chain combines TRBV27 with TRBJ1-2; no clear D. V lost 2 bases and J 6 bases, leaving 19 bases between the germline ends. This CDR3 spans 16 amino acids. The V gene's germline CDR1 is MNHEY and CDR2 SMNVEV (reference sequence). In DNA, the CDR3 is TGTGCCAGCAGTTTAAGGTCGGCTCTTGGGGTTGATGGCTACACCTTC. Its translation: CASSLRSALGVDGYTF.

The chain carries TRBV28 and TRBJ2-5; 12 nucleotides match TRBD2. V gave up 5 bases and J gave up 4 bases; unmatched junction bases: 11. This CDR3 comprises 17 residues. The germline V gene has CDR1 MDHEN and CDR2 SYDVKM. The CDR3 reads CASSLGLAGMWGETQYF. The CDR3 nucleotides read TGTGCCAGCAGTCTCGGACTAGCGGGGATGTGGGGAGAGACCCAGTACTTC.